The present TCR beta chain was sequenced within a study of neurological immune-mediated disorders (dated by TCRdb to about 2019). Regarding the study in general: Of the 35 or so multiple sclerosis patients, 31 had relapsing-remitting MS and 3 had secondary progressive MS. Longitudinal HAM/TSP and healthy donors had 3 time-points each (roughly 3-40 month intervals). Peripheral blood TCR-beta repertoires from patients with HTLV-I-associated myelopathy (HAM/TSP), patients with multiple sclerosis, and healthy controls were compared in the study using UMI-based sequencing. The approximately 100 TCR-beta libraries included longitudinal samples, technical triplicates and paired sorted CD4+ and CD8+ T-cell subsets alongside PBMC samples. Of the 65 to 70 subjects in the cohort, about 14 were HAM/TSP patients, some 34 were multiple sclerosis patients, and about 20 were healthy controls. Here is what the overall study found, with its caveats: TCR clonal expansion was highest in HAM/TSP patients and lowest in MS patients, with MS patients falling below even healthy controls. The MS cluster showed no association with clinical or MRI features, and the authors stated that larger cohorts are needed. In phylogenetic analysis, the repertoires of 18 of 34 MS patients grouped into a cluster of related CDR3 sequences, which suggests a possible signature at the repertoire level. Across subjects, expanded clones never shared an identical CDR3 amino acid sequence, which suggests that the TCR-beta repertoires in every group were private.

The sample's time point, from its label and the paper: longitudinal time-point 1 (baseline). For unsorted PBMC libraries, 2 million PBMCs were used after storage in RNAlater at -80 degrees C until RNA extraction. The multiple sclerosis patients were enrolled in a US clinical protocol that used magnetic resonance imaging to evaluate disease progression. Peripheral blood underwent Ficoll-Hypaque density gradient centrifugation to isolate PBMCs, which were then cryopreserved in liquid nitrogen. V is pared back by 5 bases and J by 0 bases, with 17 bases lying between the germline termini. Reading the germline V gene gives CDR1 SGHVS and CDR2 FNYEAQ. The CDR3 covers 18 residues, taking in both the cysteine and the phenylalanine. Solely the CDR3 DNA is kept, with 54 bases framed from the first base. This clonotype has ten or more counts. Its antigen is not yet known. Base quality data are lacking; no much larger clone is found one base away.

cDNA synthesis used template-switch 5'RACE with a primer carrying a 10-nucleotide random unique molecular identifier tagging each TCR transcript. Every sequencing run yielded over 190 million TCR-beta sequences covering 15-18 subjects. The RNeasy kit was used to extract total RNA. The KAPA Real-time Library Amplification kit was used to amplify TCR-beta VDJ regions with primers targeting the TCR constant region and the 5'RACE anchor. Sample indexes and Illumina adaptors were added in a first PCR, and a second PCR then increased library yield. After Ampure bead purification, the roughly 650 bp TCR product was size-selected on a 2% E-gel SizeSelection system. Before pooling, library quality was checked on a Bioanalyzer, concentration was measured with Qubit, and libraries were quantified with the Kapa Library Quantification kit. An Illumina HiSeq 2500 was used to sequence the libraries paired-end at 2 x 150 bp. To increase sequence diversity, roughly 24-31% phiX was spiked into each library pool. As for the authors' bioinformatics: Quality-filtered reads were processed with the UMI-based MiGEC pipeline, which removed over 75% of raw TCR sequences during error correction. IMGT germline references were used for alignment of VDJ genes, and clonotypes were defined by a unique CDR3 amino acid sequence together with V-J genes. Clonal expansion, Shannon diversity and CDR3 relatedness were evaluated with VDJtools (CalcPairwiseDistances, ClusterSamples), while phylogenetic trees were built in CLCbio workbench. Clones with at least 8 unique UMIs were defined as expanded, with this threshold being based on coefficient-of-variation modelling across technical triplicates. TCRdb passed the public sequencing reads through fastp at Q25 and MiXCR, retaining productive beta sequences. Rows are unified per CDR3 protein, each entry keeping the most common DNA and genes. The V and J calls shown here were made by TCRdb, not taken from the authors' results. Present in this sample are some 38,000 distinct CDR3 sequences, about 3.3% of which were seen just once. The top ten clones comprise approximately 7.5% of the sample.

The chain uses TRBV7-6 and TRBJ1-6, and possibly TRBD1, on 6 matching bases. The sample taken for sequencing was PBMCs. The receptor's source is a woman aged 60 to 75 with multiple sclerosis. The nucleotide sequence reads as follows: TGTGCCAGCAGCGCTAGCAGCCAGGGGAGCTCCTATAATTCACCCCTCCACTTT. Protein translation: CASSASSQGSSYNSPLHF.